Below, 3 T cell receptor beta chains from the same sample are listed, as sequenced in a study of blood T cell repertoires in COVID-19. Some clones are missing from TCRdb's copy, which holds only in-frame ones; the method was immunoSEQ multiplex PCR. The repertoire holds roughly 220,000 clones, roughly 80% seen once, with 2.3% in the top ten. Input material: peripheral blood. The origin of the receptors is a woman aged 60-70 years with acute or convalescent COVID-19.

The V gene is TRBV12-3 or TRBV12-4, the J gene TRBJ2-1, with D maybe TRBD2 (6 bases). V shed 4 bases and J shed 10 bases, with 11 bases lying between them. This CDR3 contains 12 residues. CDR3 sequence: CASSSGTSEQFF. In nucleotides, the CDR3 is TGTGCCAGCAGTTCCGGGACTTCAGAGCAGTTCTTC.

In its sample, this clone was seen once. The chain recombines TRBV28 with TRBJ1-5; 9 nucleotides agree with TRBD1. Germline-derived CDR1 and CDR2 are MDHEN and SYDVKM. The CDR3 covers 14 residues. The V segment lost 6 bases and the J segment 1 base; nucleotides outside the gene matches: 1. Here the CDR3 reads CASRGQGSNQPQHF. CDR3 nucleotides: TGTGCCAGCAGGGGACAGGGCAGCAATCAGCCCCAGCATTTT.

This clone occurred once. V usage is TRBV25-1 and J usage is TRBJ2-3, with 7 bases identical to TRBD2. V lost 4 bases and J lost 6; bases outside the gene matches: 4. Germline V gives CDR1 MGHDK, CDR2 SYGVNS. CDR3 length: 13 residues. The CDR3 DNA reads TGTGCCAGCAGTGTTAGCGGGTGGGATACGCAGTATTTT. This encodes CASSVSGWDTQYF.